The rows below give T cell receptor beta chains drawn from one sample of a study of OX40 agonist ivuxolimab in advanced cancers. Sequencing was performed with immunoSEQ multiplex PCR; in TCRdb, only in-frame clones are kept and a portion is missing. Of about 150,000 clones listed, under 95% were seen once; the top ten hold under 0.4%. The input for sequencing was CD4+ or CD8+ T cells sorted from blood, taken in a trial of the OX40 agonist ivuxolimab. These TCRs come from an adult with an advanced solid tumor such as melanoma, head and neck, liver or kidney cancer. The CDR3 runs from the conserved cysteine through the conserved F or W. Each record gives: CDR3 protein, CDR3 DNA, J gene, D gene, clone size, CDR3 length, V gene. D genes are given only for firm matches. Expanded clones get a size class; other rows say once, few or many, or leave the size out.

CDR3 protein: CASLRSAESYEQYF
CDR3 DNA: TGTGCCAGCCTTCGCTCGGCGGAGTCCTACGAGCAGTACTTC
J gene: TRBJ2-7
D gene: -
clone size: -
CDR3 length: 14
V gene: TRBV13

CDR3 protein: CASSSTGTGDLEPQHF
CDR3 DNA: TGTGCCAGCAGCTCCACCGGGACAGGGGATCTGGAGCCCCAGCATTTT
J gene: TRBJ1-5
D gene: TRBD1
clone size: -
CDR3 length: 16
V gene: TRBV5-4

CDR3 protein: CSVDPAGLLHNYGYTF
CDR3 DNA: TGCAGCGTTGACCCCGCCGGGCTCCTACACAACTATGGCTACACCTTC
J gene: TRBJ1-2
D gene: -
clone size: -
CDR3 length: 16
V gene: TRBV29-1

CDR3 protein: CASSTSVGGTYEQFF
CDR3 DNA: -
J gene: TRBJ2-1
D gene: -
clone size: -
CDR3 length: 15
V gene: TRBV7-2

CDR3 protein: CASSYSRLSNQPQHF
CDR3 DNA: TGTGCCAGCAGTTACTCTCGGTTAAGCAATCAGCCCCAGCATTTT
J gene: TRBJ1-5
D gene: -
clone size: -
CDR3 length: 15
V gene: TRBV6-5

CDR3 protein: CASASSPGGRRGEQYF
CDR3 DNA: TGTGCCAGCGCTAGTTCCCCAGGGGGGCGACGAGGCGAGCAGTACTTC
J gene: TRBJ2-7
D gene: -
clone size: -
CDR3 length: 16
V gene: TRBV5-4

CDR3 protein: CASSSLYSPGNEQFF
CDR3 DNA: TGTGCCAGCAGTTCCCTCTACAGCCCCGGGAATGAGCAGTTCTTC
J gene: TRBJ2-1
D gene: -
clone size: -
CDR3 length: 15
V gene: TRBV27

CDR3 protein: CASSYSNRGGDDEQYF
CDR3 DNA: TGTGCCAGCAGTTACTCTAACAGGGGGGGAGATGACGAGCAGTACTTC
J gene: TRBJ2-7
D gene: -
clone size: -
CDR3 length: 16
V gene: TRBV6-5

CDR3 protein: CASSLTGVGQPQHF
CDR3 DNA: TGTGCCAGTAGCCTAACAGGGGTAGGCCAGCCCCAGCATTTT
J gene: TRBJ1-5
D gene: TRBD1
clone size: -
CDR3 length: 14
V gene: TRBV19

CDR3 protein: CASSPLIGGQYQETQYF
CDR3 DNA: TGTGCCAGCTCGCCCCTAATTGGCGGCCAGTACCAAGAGACCCAGTACTTC
J gene: TRBJ2-5
D gene: -
clone size: -
CDR3 length: 17
V gene: TRBV18

CDR3 protein: CASSLQTQGGDQPQHF
CDR3 DNA: TGTGCCAGCAGCTTACAAACACAGGGAGGGGATCAGCCCCAGCATTTT
J gene: TRBJ1-5
D gene: -
clone size: -
CDR3 length: 16
V gene: TRBV2

CDR3 protein: CASSYSGHRDGYTF
CDR3 DNA: TGTGCCAGCAGCTATTCGGGACATCGAGATGGCTACACCTTC
J gene: TRBJ1-2
D gene: -
clone size: -
CDR3 length: 14
V gene: TRBV27

CDR3 protein: CASSQGWAGPYEQYF
CDR3 DNA: TGCGCCAGCAGCCAAGGGTGGGCAGGGCCCTACGAGCAGTACTTC
J gene: TRBJ2-7
D gene: -
clone size: few
CDR3 length: 15
V gene: TRBV4-3

CDR3 protein: CASSQERLAVNEQFF
CDR3 DNA: TGCGCCAGCAGCCAAGAGCGACTAGCGGTCAATGAGCAGTTCTTC
J gene: TRBJ2-1
D gene: TRBD2
clone size: -
CDR3 length: 15
V gene: TRBV4-3

CDR3 protein: CASSSRGLVDEQYF
CDR3 DNA: TGTGCCAGCAGCTCTCGGGGGCTAGTAGACGAGCAGTACTTC
J gene: TRBJ2-7
D gene: -
clone size: -
CDR3 length: 14
V gene: TRBV7-3

CDR3 protein: CASSPTLVETQYF
CDR3 DNA: TGTGCCAGCAGCCCCACGTTGGTAGAGACCCAGTACTTC
J gene: TRBJ2-5
D gene: -
clone size: -
CDR3 length: 13
V gene: TRBV27

CDR3 protein: CASTSHDSTEAFF
CDR3 DNA: TGCGCCAGCACCTCCCACGACAGCACTGAAGCTTTCTTT
J gene: TRBJ1-1
D gene: -
clone size: -
CDR3 length: 13
V gene: TRBV5-1

CDR3 protein: CSVAGSYEQYF
CDR3 DNA: TGCAGTGTAGCGGGAAGCTACGAGCAGTACTTC
J gene: TRBJ2-7
D gene: TRBD2
clone size: -
CDR3 length: 11
V gene: TRBV20-1

CDR3 protein: CASSSGVWQPQHF
CDR3 DNA: TGTGCCAGCAGCTCCGGGGTGTGGCAGCCCCAGCATTTT
J gene: TRBJ1-5
D gene: -
clone size: -
CDR3 length: 13
V gene: TRBV5-4

CDR3 protein: CASSPRYGAEQYF
CDR3 DNA: TGTGCCAGCAGCCCGAGGTACGGTGCCGAGCAGTACTTC
J gene: TRBJ2-7
D gene: -
clone size: -
CDR3 length: 13
V gene: TRBV11-3

CDR3 protein: CASSLTGVGTEAFF
CDR3 DNA: TGTGCCAGCAGTTTGACAGGGGTGGGCACTGAAGCTTTCTTT
J gene: TRBJ1-1
D gene: TRBD1
clone size: -
CDR3 length: 14
V gene: TRBV2

CDR3 protein: CASSIGTSGSYEQYF
CDR3 DNA: TGTGCCAGTAGTATCGGGACTAGCGGGAGCTACGAGCAGTACTTC
J gene: TRBJ2-7
D gene: TRBD2
clone size: -
CDR3 length: 15
V gene: TRBV19

CDR3 protein: CASSPGGSPGSYGYTF
CDR3 DNA: TGTGCCAGCAGCCCCGGAGGCAGCCCGGGCAGCTATGGCTACACCTTC
J gene: TRBJ1-2
D gene: -
clone size: -
CDR3 length: 16
V gene: TRBV5-4

CDR3 protein: CAWGLADLSYNEQFF
CDR3 DNA: TGTGCCTGGGGACTAGCGGACCTCTCCTACAATGAGCAGTTCTTC
J gene: TRBJ2-1
D gene: TRBD2
clone size: -
CDR3 length: 15
V gene: TRBV30

CDR3 protein: CASSQVPDGNTEAFF
CDR3 DNA: TGCGCCAGCAGCCAAGTCCCAGATGGAAATACTGAAGCTTTCTTT
J gene: TRBJ1-1
D gene: -
clone size: -
CDR3 length: 15
V gene: TRBV4-3

CDR3 protein: CASRGQYYTGELFF
CDR3 DNA: TGTGCCAGTAGGGGACAGTATTACACCGGGGAGCTGTTTTTT
J gene: TRBJ2-2
D gene: TRBD1
clone size: -
CDR3 length: 14
V gene: TRBV19

CDR3 protein: CASSPQETGATNTEAFF
CDR3 DNA: TGTGCCAGCTCACCACAGGAGACAGGGGCGACGAACACTGAAGCTTTCTTT
J gene: TRBJ1-1
D gene: TRBD1
clone size: once
CDR3 length: 17
V gene: TRBV18

CDR3 protein: CAISLGQGYNQPQHF
CDR3 DNA: TGTGCCATCAGTTTAGGACAGGGGTACAATCAGCCCCAGCATTTT
J gene: TRBJ1-5
D gene: TRBD1
clone size: -
CDR3 length: 15
V gene: TRBV10-3

CDR3 protein: CASSYDRGSYEQYF
CDR3 DNA: TGTGCCAGCAGTTACGACAGAGGGTCCTACGAGCAGTACTTC
J gene: TRBJ2-7
D gene: -
clone size: -
CDR3 length: 14
V gene: TRBV6-5

CDR3 protein: CASGLPRGTGGYEQYF
CDR3 DNA: TGTGCTAGTGGTTTGCCACGCGGGACAGGGGGCTACGAGCAGTACTTC
J gene: TRBJ2-7
D gene: TRBD1
clone size: once
CDR3 length: 16
V gene: TRBV12-5

CDR3 protein: CASSLTNNPDQPQHF
CDR3 DNA: TGTGCCAGCAGCTTAACCAACAACCCCGATCAGCCCCAGCATTTT
J gene: TRBJ1-5
D gene: -
clone size: -
CDR3 length: 15
V gene: TRBV7-2

CDR3 protein: CASGLASAARYNEQFF
CDR3 DNA: TGTGCTAGTGGTTTGGCCTCAGCAGCGAGGTACAATGAGCAGTTCTTC
J gene: TRBJ2-1
D gene: -
clone size: -
CDR3 length: 16
V gene: TRBV12-5

CDR3 protein: CASSLAWFTSGGAGSTDTQYF
CDR3 DNA: TGCGCCAGCAGCTTGGCCTGGTTTACTAGCGGGGGGGCCGGTAGCACAGATACGCAGTATTTT
J gene: TRBJ2-3
D gene: TRBD2
clone size: -
CDR3 length: 21
V gene: TRBV5-1

CDR3 protein: CASSLVNQPQHF
CDR3 DNA: TGTGCCAGCAGCTTAGTAAACCAGCCCCAGCATTTT
J gene: TRBJ1-5
D gene: -
clone size: -
CDR3 length: 12
V gene: TRBV7-9

CDR3 protein: CASSQGRTGEAFF
CDR3 DNA: TGTGCCAGCAGCCAAGGGAGGACAGGGGAGGCTTTCTTT
J gene: TRBJ1-1
D gene: TRBD1
clone size: -
CDR3 length: 13
V gene: TRBV4-2

CDR3 protein: CASSLGRAPEAFF
CDR3 DNA: TGTGCCAGCAGCTTGGGACGAGCCCCCGAAGCTTTCTTT
J gene: TRBJ1-1
D gene: -
clone size: -
CDR3 length: 13
V gene: TRBV5-4

CDR3 protein: CASFIHRDSNTEAFF
CDR3 DNA: TGTGCCAGCTTCATCCATAGGGACTCGAACACTGAAGCTTTCTTT
J gene: TRBJ1-1
D gene: -
clone size: -
CDR3 length: 15
V gene: TRBV18

CDR3 protein: CASSPPPRTGFAVDTQYF
CDR3 DNA: TGTGCCAGCAGCCCCCCCCCTCGGACAGGGTTCGCGGTAGATACGCAGTATTTT
J gene: TRBJ2-3
D gene: TRBD1
clone size: -
CDR3 length: 18
V gene: TRBV11-3

CDR3 protein: CASSSGGPAYEQYF
CDR3 DNA: TGCGCCAGCAGTAGCGGGGGCCCTGCCTACGAGCAGTACTTC
J gene: TRBJ2-7
D gene: TRBD2
clone size: -
CDR3 length: 14
V gene: TRBV10-1

CDR3 protein: CASSYLLAGGTDTQYF
CDR3 DNA: TGTGCCAGCAGTTACCTGCTAGCGGGGGGCACAGATACGCAGTATTTT
J gene: TRBJ2-3
D gene: TRBD2
clone size: -
CDR3 length: 16
V gene: TRBV6-5

CDR3 protein: CASSLGQRTYEQYF
CDR3 DNA: TGCGCCAGCAGCTTGGGACAGAGGACCTACGAGCAGTACTTC
J gene: TRBJ2-7
D gene: -
clone size: -
CDR3 length: 14
V gene: TRBV5-1

CDR3 protein: CASSQPRGLAGGPSYEQYF
CDR3 DNA: TGCGCCAGCAGCCAACCCCGCGGACTAGCGGGGGGACCCTCCTACGAGCAGTACTTC
J gene: TRBJ2-7
D gene: TRBD2
clone size: -
CDR3 length: 19
V gene: TRBV4-1

CDR3 protein: CASSQVAWNTGELFF
CDR3 DNA: TGTGCCAGCAGCCAAGTAGCCTGGAACACCGGGGAGCTGTTTTTT
J gene: TRBJ2-2
D gene: -
clone size: -
CDR3 length: 15
V gene: TRBV14

CDR3 protein: CASSPDRDNSPLHF
CDR3 DNA: TGTGCCAGCAGCCCCGACAGGGACAACTCACCCCTCCACTTT
J gene: TRBJ1-6
D gene: TRBD1
clone size: -
CDR3 length: 14
V gene: TRBV7-2

CDR3 protein: CASSSLAKNIQYF
CDR3 DNA: TGTGCCAGCAGTTCCTTAGCCAAAAACATTCAGTACTTC
J gene: TRBJ2-4
D gene: -
clone size: -
CDR3 length: 13
V gene: TRBV27

CDR3 protein: CASSFTGTGESGANVLTF
CDR3 DNA: TGTGCCAGCAGCTTCACCGGGACAGGGGAATCTGGGGCCAACGTCCTGACTTTC
J gene: TRBJ2-6
D gene: TRBD1
clone size: few
CDR3 length: 18
V gene: TRBV7-2

CDR3 protein: CASSFSSGNTIYF
CDR3 DNA: TGTGCCAGCAGCTTCAGCTCTGGAAACACCATATATTTT
J gene: TRBJ1-3
D gene: -
clone size: -
CDR3 length: 13
V gene: TRBV5-5

CDR3 protein: CASSFLGGYGYEQYF
CDR3 DNA: TGTGCCAGCAGCTTTTTAGGAGGGTACGGCTACGAGCAGTACTTC
J gene: TRBJ2-7
D gene: -
clone size: -
CDR3 length: 15
V gene: TRBV5-7

CDR3 protein: CAISGGQETQYF
CDR3 DNA: TGTGCCATCAGTGGGGGACAAGAGACCCAGTACTTC
J gene: TRBJ2-5
D gene: -
clone size: -
CDR3 length: 12
V gene: TRBV10-3

CDR3 protein: CASSILSTTTLTNYGYTF
CDR3 DNA: TGTGCCAGTAGTATTTTATCGACCACGACACTAACTAACTATGGCTACACCTTC
J gene: TRBJ1-2
D gene: -
clone size: -
CDR3 length: 18
V gene: TRBV19

CDR3 protein: CASSWGGGAGELFF
CDR3 DNA: TGTGCCAGCAGCTGGGGCGGAGGGGCCGGGGAGCTGTTTTTT
J gene: TRBJ2-2
D gene: -
clone size: -
CDR3 length: 14
V gene: TRBV5-4